These 14 T cell receptor beta chains came from one sample sequenced in a study of T-cell reconstitution after alpha-beta-depleted transplantation in children. Unique molecular identifiers were used in preparing the TCRbeta library. Via MiXCR, TCRdb re-called the PCR reads, giving one row per CDR3 protein. Of 330,000 or so distinct CDR3 sequences listed, roughly 8.2% are singletons. These receptors' antigens are unknown. Study-wide findings and caveats: Diversity and T-cell counts at one year after transplant derived mostly from new T cells.

The sample here was peripheral blood, taken 360 days after TCRalphabeta/CD19-depleted stem cell transplant. These TCRs come from a female patient aged 2-9 years who had a stem cell transplant for Fanconi anemia, so the T cells may come from the graft donor.

The chain links TRBV6-2 or TRBV6-3 to TRBJ1-5; TRBD1 matches 9 bases. The CDR3 is 15 residues long. V gave up 5 bases and J gave up 6 bases; unmatched junction bases: 8. Germline-derived CDR1 and CDR2 are MNHEY and SVGEGT. Written as DNA, the CDR3 is TGTGCCAGCAGTGATGGGGGACAGGGCTTTCAGCCCCAGCATTTT. This sequence encodes CASSDGGQGFQPQHF.

This clonotype has a handful of counts. V gene TRBV6-1 combines with J gene TRBJ2-4; 10 nucleotides match TRBD2. V gave up 2 bases and J gave up 3 bases; unmatched junction bases: 19. Germline CDR1 MNHNS, CDR2 SASEGT. CDR3 length: 21 residues. The CDR3 here is CASSEFPLEAGGLISKNIQYF. The CDR3 DNA is TGTGCCAGCAGTGAATTCCCTCTCGAAGCGGGGGGGCTTATCAGCAAAAACATTCAGTACTTC.

This chain uses TRBV9 with TRBJ2-1, with 12 bases that match TRBD1. The germline V gene has CDR1 SGDLS and CDR2 YYNGEE. This CDR3 has 22 amino acids. V shed 0 bases and J 4 bases; nucleotides not matched to a gene: 20. CDR3 loop: CASSVDPLGTGGVWGGYNEQFF. CDR3 bases: TGTGCCAGCAGCGTAGATCCCCTGGGGACAGGGGGCGTTTGGGGGGGGTACAATGAGCAGTTCTTC.

This clonotype came up a few times. The chain links TRBV5-1 to TRBJ2-1; TRBD1 or TRBD2 may be the D gene (6 bases each). Per the germline V gene, CDR1 is SGHRS and CDR2 is YFSETQ. Trimming took 3 bases from V and 10 from J, leaving 11 bases between them. This CDR3 is built from 12 residues. CDR3 region: CASSSVGGEQFF. The CDR3 DNA is TGCGCCAGCAGCTCCGTGGGGGGCGAGCAGTTCTTC.

This clonotype has just a few counts. The gene calls are TRBV11-2 and TRBJ2-3; no clear D. This CDR3 contains 15 residues. Germline assignment: CDR1 SGHAT and CDR2 FQNNGV. Deletions cut 1 base from V and 0 bases from J, with 8 bases between. The CDR3 DNA reads as TGTGCCAGCAGCTTAGGACTCTCTAGCACAGATACGCAGTATTTT. This sequence encodes CASSLGLSSTDTQYF.

This clonotype was seen a handful of times. V and J are TRBV5-1 and TRBJ2-3; possibly TRBD2 for D (7 bases). This CDR3 region has 15 residues. Germline assignment: CDR1 SGHRS and CDR2 YFSETQ. The V end was cut by 2 bases, the J end by 0 bases, with 10 bases between. Here the CDR3 reads CASSFRGASTDTQYF. In DNA form, the CDR3 reads TGCGCCAGCAGCTTCCGGGGGGCTAGCACAGATACGCAGTATTTT.

The J gene is TRBJ2-5, the V gene TRBV6-2 or TRBV6-3; D not certain. The V gene's germline CDR1 is MNHEY and CDR2 SVGEGT. The CDR3 totals 12 residues. V lost 6 bases to trimming and J lost 4 bases, with 9 bases between them. CDR3 sequence reads: CASREVVETQYF. The CDR3 DNA reads TGTGCCAGCAGGGAAGTCGTAGAGACCCAGTACTTC.

This clonotype has a count of ten or more. The chain is built from TRBV6-1 and TRBJ2-2, with D perhaps TRBD2 (5 bases). Germline CDR1 and CDR2: MNHNS and SASEGT. Trimming took off 8 bases at V and 0 bases at J, with 10 bases between the two ends. The CDR3 covers 14 residues. This CDR3 reads CASRGLSNTGELFF. In nucleotides, the CDR3 is TGTGCCAGCCGAGGACTTTCGAACACCGGGGAGCTGTTTTTT.

The sample holds many counts of this clonotype. V gene TRBV12-3 or TRBV12-4 combines with J gene TRBJ2-7, with D perhaps TRBD1 or TRBD2 (5 bases each). Trimming removed 3 bases at V and 2 bases at J, with 14 bases between. The CDR3 consists of 15 residues. The CDR3 bases are TGTGCCAGCAGTTTCCGAAGCGAGGGGCCCTACGAGCAGTACTTC. Residues: CASSFRSEGPYEQYF.

The sample holds a few counts of this clonotype. The CDR3 is CASSQESRLNEKLFF. CDR3 bases: TGCGCCAGCAGCCAAGAGTCCAGGCTAAATGAAAAACTGTTTTTT. This rearrangement joins TRBV4-3 to TRBJ1-4; D not certain. The CDR3 covers 15 residues. V was shortened by 0 bases and J by 5 bases, with 10 bases between the two germline ends. CDR1 LGHNA and CDR2 YSLEER come from the germline V gene.

This clonotype has at least ten counts. The chain recombines TRBV20-1 with TRBJ2-5, with D possibly matching TRBD2 (5 bases). Trimming pared 2 bases from V and 5 bases from J, leaving 21 bases between. Germline V lookup: CDR1 DFQATT, CDR2 SNEGSKA (reference sequence). The CDR3 spans 16 residues. CDR3 residues: CSARKRVTRVAETQYF. As DNA, the CDR3 is TGCAGTGCTAGAAAGAGGGTTACAAGGGTAGCGGAGACCCAGTACTTC.

At least ten counts were recorded for this clonotype. This chain connects TRBV20-1 to TRBJ2-2, with D hard to call. V was trimmed by 1 base and J by 0 bases, leaving 12 bases between them. CDR1 DFQATT and CDR2 SNEGSKA come from the germline V gene (reference sequence). The CDR3 loop spans 16 amino acids. The CDR3 bases are TGCAGTGCTAGAGTAGCTTACGGCCCGAACACCGGGGAGCTGTTTTTT. Translating it yields CSARVAYGPNTGELFF.

This clonotype was counted many times. This chain connects TRBV10-3 to TRBJ2-5; D not resolved. Germline loops: CDR1 ENHRY, CDR2 SYGVKD. The CDR3 totals 14 residues. Trimming removed 0 bases at V and 2 bases at J, with 7 bases between. The CDR3 sequence is CAISESGQQETQYF. The CDR3 coding sequence is TGTGCCATCAGTGAGTCTGGGCAGCAAGAGACCCAGTACTTC.

This clonotype was seen at least ten times. J is TRBJ1-1 and V is TRBV5-1; D is uncertain. Germline CDR1 and CDR2: SGHRS and YFSETQ. CDR3 length equals 15 residues. V was trimmed by 6 bases and J by 3 bases, leaving 18 bases between them. CDR3 DNA sequence: TGCGCCAGCAACCGAGGACTTGGACGGGACACTGAAGCTTTCTTT. This translates into CASNRGLGRDTEAFF.